Given below is one TCR beta chain in context. Its antigen is unknown. Base qualities are missing; no much larger clone stands one base away. Additional DNA sequences in this sample encode the identical CDR3. The source of the sample is a study of blood T cell repertoires in COVID-19 (dated by TCRdb to 2018 to 2020). With respect to the entire study: Collaborator samples came from the United States, Italy and Spain and covered acute and convalescent phases of COVID-19. The prospective study material was composed of cDNA or gDNA derived from T cells, B-cell-depleted T cells, or PBMCs. Samples were obtained from the ongoing ImmuneRACE study (first 160 participants) and from over 1,000 subjects provided by 6 global collaborators. Where available, HLA class I and class II types were taken from metadata supplied by the sample provider and were not determined by assay-based typing. The dataset comprised deeply sampled blood TCRbeta repertoires from subjects exposed to, actively infected with, or recovered from COVID-19. The repertoires were released in a freely available public database intended as a resource for research on the immune response to SARS-CoV-2. Nearly every sample came with metadata listing a de-identified subject ID, COVID-19 status, age in years and sex.

Beyond this particular receptor, the publication reports: The quantity of clinical and demographic metadata differed by source and by participant and was supplied without curation.

Each collaborating institution followed its own protocols to collect whole blood in K2EDTA tubes. For TCRbeta analysis, collaborators shipped samples as frozen whole blood, isolated PBMCs, or DNA extracted from either of those sample types. A distance of 6 bases separates the germline ends of V and J, which lose 5 bases and 4 bases respectively. The CDR3 starts with the cysteine, ends with the phenylalanine, and has 12 residues. Only the CDR3 part of the read is kept: 36 bases, read in frame from the first base. CDR1 and CDR2, looked up from the germline V gene (reference sequence), are LNHDA and SQIVND. TCRbeta CDR3 regions were amplified from genomic DNA by means of the immunoSEQ Assay, a bias-controlled multiplex PCR. As for the original processing: The number of nucleated cells in each sample was estimated by amplification of reference gene primers within the assay. To quantify the absolute abundance of each unique TCRbeta CDR3 rearrangement, sequence reads were collapsed and filtered. Productive Simpson clonality was computed per sample as the square root of Simpson's diversity index over productive rearrangements. This is the immuneACCESS table as TCRdb keeps it, with only in-frame sequences that have V and J called. A part of the clones is gone; compared with another copy, unresolved V genes explain less than half, and the rest is unexplained. That table supplies the V and J calls and clone size; D and trimming were determined from the DNA. For this sample the table gives roughly 320,000 clones, of which approximately 85% were detected only once. Just over 7% of the sample rests with the top ten.

This receptor was taken from a human donor in a cohort sampled during active COVID-19. The chain is made from TRBV19 and TRBJ1-5; no D segment can be confidently identified. The sequencing sample was made of peripheral blood. The sequence in DNA is TGTGCCAGTAGTTTACTTAATCAGCCCCAGCATTTT. It translates to CASSLLNQPQHF.